Below are 24 T cell receptor beta chains sequenced from a single sample in a study of T cells after yellow fever vaccination. TCRdb independently ran MiXCR on the 5' RACE reads; one entry per CDR3 protein. The sample contains hundreds of thousands of distinct CDR3 sequences, roughly a fifth of which appear only once. The sample was PBMCs, taken about 21 days after the first yellow fever vaccination. Source of these receptors: a man between 18 and 35 years old who received the YFV17D yellow fever vaccine.

This clonotype has more than one count but fewer than ten. The CDR3 spells CSARDNSPYEQYF. Written as DNA, the CDR3 is TGCAGTGCTAGAGATAACAGTCCCTACGAGCAGTACTTC. The chain recombines TRBV20-1 with TRBJ2-7; D not certain. Between the trimmed V and J ends, which lost 0 bases and 2 bases, there was a span of 8 bases. This CDR3 has 13 residues. The V gene's germline CDR1 is DFQATT and CDR2 SNEGSKA (reference sequence).

This clonotype was seen many times. The genes are TRBV5-1 and TRBJ2-2, with TRBD1 matching over 7 bases. Per germline, CDR1 SGHRS and CDR2 YFSETQ. The V and J ends lost 3 bases and 0 bases, in that order; junction bases with no gene match: 5. CDR3 length: 16 residues. The CDR3 coding sequence is TGCGCCAGCAGCTACGAAACAGGGGCGAACACCGGGGAGCTGTTTTTT. Its protein is CASSYETGANTGELFF.

The sample holds a few counts of this clonotype. The CDR3 DNA is TGTGCCAGCAGCTTATCGACAGGGGGCTACGAGCAGTACTTC. It codes for CASSLSTGGYEQYF. The chain links TRBV7-6 to TRBJ2-7; 9 nucleotides match TRBD1. Germline CDR1 reads SGHVS; CDR2 reads FNYEAQ. The CDR3 consists of 14 residues. Germline trimming cut 2 bases from V and 3 bases from J; bases unmatched to any gene: 2.

This rearrangement joins TRBV5-1 to TRBJ2-7; 9 bases map to TRBD1. The germline gives CDR1 SGHRS, CDR2 YFSETQ. This CDR3 comprises 15 residues. Trimming took 1 base from V and 9 from J; bases not matched to a gene: 11. CDR3 residues: CASSLLGQGPVGQYF. For the CDR3, the DNA is TGCGCCAGCAGCTTGCTGGGACAGGGCCCTGTTGGGCAGTACTTC. The variable domain in full, with the rest retrieved from reference TRBV5-1 and TRBJ2-7, is KAGVTQTPRYLIKTRGQQVTLSCSPISGHRSVSWYQQTPGQGLQFLFEYFSETQRNKGNFPGRFSGRQFSNSRSEMNVSTLELGDSALYLCASSLLGQGPVGQYFGPGTRLTVT.

This sequence joins TRBV15 and TRBJ1-6, with unresolved D. V lost 4 bases and J 13 bases, leaving 20 bases between the germline ends. The length of the CDR3 is 15 residues. The V gene's germline CDR1 is LNHNV and CDR2 YYDKDF (reference sequence). CDR3 DNA sequence: TGTGCCACCAGCACACGCCCAGAGGGCAGGCAGCCCCTCCACTTT. Its translation: CATSTRPEGRQPLHF.

This clonotype was observed many times. The chain couples TRBV12-3 or TRBV12-4 to TRBJ2-5; D gene uncertain. The length of the CDR3 is 11 residues. V was trimmed by 6 bases and J by 1 base, leaving 3 bases between them. The CDR3 spells CASRFQETQYF. CDR3 bases: TGTGCCAGCAGATTCCAAGAGACCCAGTACTTC.

The chain uses TRBV7-6 and TRBJ1-4; 9 positions agree with TRBD1. V shed 4 bases and J 8 bases; nucleotides not matched to a gene: 11. The CDR3 sequence is 16 residues long. The germline V gene has CDR1 SGHVS and CDR2 FNYEAQ. The DNA of the CDR3 is TGTGCCAGCAGCTCCCTCACAGGGGGCGCGGGGGAAAAACTGTTTTTT. Residues: CASSSLTGGAGEKLFF.

The chain uses TRBV10-3 and TRBJ2-1; 9 bases line up with TRBD2. The germline V gene encodes CDR1 ENHRY and CDR2 SYGVKD. Trimming removed 3 bases from V and 4 bases from J; junction bases left unmatched: 7. The CDR3 is 16 residues long. In DNA, the CDR3 is TGTGCCATCAGTGAAGGTAGCGGGGGCGATTACAATGAGCAGTTCTTC. Its translation: CAISEGSGGDYNEQFF.

J is TRBJ2-1 and V is TRBV4-1, with D possibly being TRBD2 (5 bases). The CDR3 is 16 amino acids. Per the germline V gene, CDR1 is MGHRA and CDR2 is YSYEKL. V lost 4 bases and J lost 6, with 19 bases in between. The CDR3 spells CASSLSPEGLGNEQFF. The CDR3 coding sequence is TGCGCCAGCAGCCTCTCCCCTGAGGGCTTGGGCAATGAGCAGTTCTTC.

The chain has TRBV4-1 and TRBJ1-4; D is ambiguous. V lost 7 bases and J 4 bases, leaving 16 bases between the germline ends. The CDR3 has 15 amino acids. CDR1 and CDR2 (germline): MGHRA, YSYEKL. CDR3 sequence (DNA): TGCGCCAGCACCCCGGGGTGGTCGCTTAATGAAAAACTGTTTTTT. It specifies CASTPGWSLNEKLFF.

This clonotype was counted a few times. The chain employs TRBV24-1 and TRBJ2-1; possibly TRBD2 for D (7 bases). Germline assignment: CDR1 KGHDR and CDR2 SFDVKD. The CDR3 is 14 residues long. V gave up 5 bases and J gave up 5 bases, with 12 bases separating them. In nucleotides, the CDR3 is TGTGCCACCAGTGGGGCGGGGGCGAACAATGAGCAGTTCTTC. Translating it yields CATSGAGANNEQFF.

The J gene is TRBJ1-1, the V gene TRBV5-6; a possible D gene is TRBD1 (5 bases). This CDR3 region has 15 residues. Germline loops: CDR1 SGHDT, CDR2 YYEEEE. Trimming took 2 bases from V and 1 from J, leaving 12 bases between them. The CDR3 nucleotides read TGTGCCAGCAGCTTAAGTCTAGGGGAGAACACTGAAGCTTTCTTT. Residues: CASSLSLGENTEAFF.

This clonotype was seen a few times. V usage is TRBV12-3 or TRBV12-4 and J usage is TRBJ2-3, with TRBD1 matching 8 bases. The junction had 8 bases not matched to a gene; V was cut back by 6 bases and J by 0 bases. The CDR3 totals 16 residues. The CDR3 region is CASSSSGTGSTDTQYF. The CDR3 nucleotides are TGTGCCAGCAGCTCCTCCGGGACAGGTAGCACAGATACGCAGTATTTT.

In its sample, this clonotype was seen a few times. V and J are TRBV5-6 and TRBJ2-2; D is unresolved. The CDR3 is made up of 13 amino acids. Trimming removed 2 bases from V and 5 bases from J, with 7 bases in between. Germline CDR1 and CDR2: SGHDT and YYEEEE. In DNA, the CDR3 is TGTGCCAGCAGCTTTCTCCAGACCGGGGAGCTGTTTTTT. Translation: CASSFLQTGELFF.

The chain recombines TRBV18 with TRBJ1-2; unclear D gene. CDR3 length equals 15 residues. Germline V CDR1 and CDR2: KGHSH, LQKENI. V was shortened by 2 bases and J by 6 bases, with 16 bases between the two germline ends. The CDR3 loop reads CASSPTVSEANGYTF. In DNA form, the CDR3 reads TGTGCCAGCTCACCAACTGTTTCCGAAGCCAATGGCTACACCTTC.

The chain employs TRBV4-3 and TRBJ1-2; D unclear. V shed 2 bases and J shed 2 bases, with 9 bases lying between them. CDR1 LGHNA and CDR2 YSLEER come from the germline V gene. CDR3 length: 14 residues. The CDR3 sequence is CASSQSGGNYGYTF. The CDR3 DNA is TGCGCCAGCAGCCAATCCGGCGGGAACTATGGCTACACCTTC.

This chain uses TRBV4-3 with TRBJ1-1; TRBD1 agrees at 7 bases. The CDR3 loop spans 15 amino acids. With 3 bases clipped from V and 0 bases from J, the junction kept 4 bases outside the gene matches. Germline loops: CDR1 LGHNA, CDR2 YSLEER. In DNA form, the CDR3 reads TGCGCCAGCAGCCAGACAGGGCTTTTGAACACTGAAGCTTTCTTT. Its protein is CASSQTGLLNTEAFF.

V usage is TRBV12-3 or TRBV12-4 and J usage is TRBJ1-2; D is unclear. The CDR3 spans 11 residues. The ends were cut back, 3 bases at V and 6 bases at J, with 5 bases in the middle. Written as DNA, the CDR3 is TGTGCCAGCAGTTTTTGGAATGGCTACACCTTC. It yields the protein CASSFWNGYTF.

The chain couples TRBV20-1 to TRBJ2-5; TRBD2 might be the D (5 bases). Germline-derived CDR1 and CDR2 are DFQATT and SNEGSKA (reference sequence). The CDR3 totals 16 residues. V was cut by 1 base and J by 3 bases, with 18 bases left in between. Written as DNA, the CDR3 is TGCAGTGCTAGAGCCGCGAGTCTTAGCGTAAAAGAGACCCAGTACTTC. Amino acids: CSARAASLSVKETQYF.

There are a few counts of this clonotype. V is TRBV7-6 and J is TRBJ1-1; the D is unclear. CDR1 is SGHVS and CDR2 is FNYEAQ in the germline V gene. Trimming pared 7 bases from V and 4 bases from J, leaving 10 bases between. The CDR3 sequence is 12 residues long. The CDR3 protein is CASMGWSTEAFF. Written as DNA, the CDR3 is TGTGCCAGCATGGGGTGGTCCACTGAAGCTTTCTTT. Full variable domain (missing parts from reference TRBV7-6 and TRBJ1-1): GAGVSQSPRYKVTKRGQDVALRCDPISGHVSLYWYRQALGQGPEFLTYFNYEAQQDKSGLPNDRFSAERPEGSISTLTIQRTEQRDSAMYRCASMGWSTEAFFGQGTRLTVV.

This chain uses TRBV5-5 with TRBJ2-3; D might be TRBD1 or TRBD2, each matching 6 bases. The CDR3 runs to 15 residues. V dropped 4 bases and J dropped 5 bases, with 17 bases sitting between them. The germline CDR1 and CDR2 sequences are SGHKS and YYEKEE (reference sequence). CDR3 protein: CASSTGGGPVDTQYF. For the CDR3, the DNA is TGTGCCAGCAGCACTGGTGGGGGGCCGGTAGATACGCAGTATTTT.

The chain recombines TRBV12-3 or TRBV12-4 with TRBJ1-4; 8 bases are shared with TRBD1. V shed 5 bases, J shed 7 bases, and the junction held 6 bases outside the gene matches. The length of the CDR3 is 14 residues. This CDR3 reads CASSRQGWGEKLFF. CDR3 coding DNA: TGTGCCAGCAGTCGACAGGGGTGGGGTGAAAAACTGTTTTTT.

The chain is built from TRBV10-3 and TRBJ2-3; possibly TRBD2 for D (5 bases). CDR3 size: 12 residues. Germline V gives CDR1 ENHRY, CDR2 SYGVKD. V was pared by 8 bases and J by 3 bases, with 9 bases between. CDR3 in amino acids: CAIQSGTDTQYF. CDR3 DNA sequence: TGTGCCATCCAGAGCGGAACAGATACGCAGTATTTT.

This clonotype showed up just a few times. DNA for the CDR3: TGTGCCAGCTGTAGAAGGGGGACAGATACGCAGTATTTT. Its protein product is CASCRRGTDTQYF. The chain is built from TRBV27 and TRBJ2-3; tentative D call: TRBD1 (6 bases). Deletions cut 8 bases from V and 3 bases from J, with 12 bases between. Germline V CDR1 and CDR2: MNHEY, SMNVEV (reference sequence). This CDR3 is 13 amino acids long.